This T cell receptor beta chain was recovered during a study of shared clonotypes between healthy human individuals. With V trimmed by 5 bases and J by 6 bases, 10 bases remained unmatched. CDR3 length: 15 amino acids. Germline V gene sequence: CDR1 MNHEY, CDR2 SVGAGI. The assay ran at deep level. Profiled with immunoSEQ multiplex PCR; TCRdb holds only in-frame clones, not every one. There are under 600,000 clones in the sample; about 96% occur only once, and 0.05% to 0.08% lies in the top ten. The chain recombines TRBV6-5 with TRBJ2-1; 7 bases fit TRBD1. The sequenced material came from naive CD4+ T cells sorted from blood. As to subset: CD45RA+ positively selected. The TCR comes from a woman in her twenties or thirties in good health. The CDR3 sequence is CASSKQGTGINEQFF. In nucleotides, the CDR3 is TGTGCCAGCAGTAAACAGGGGACGGGGATCAATGAGCAGTTCTTC.